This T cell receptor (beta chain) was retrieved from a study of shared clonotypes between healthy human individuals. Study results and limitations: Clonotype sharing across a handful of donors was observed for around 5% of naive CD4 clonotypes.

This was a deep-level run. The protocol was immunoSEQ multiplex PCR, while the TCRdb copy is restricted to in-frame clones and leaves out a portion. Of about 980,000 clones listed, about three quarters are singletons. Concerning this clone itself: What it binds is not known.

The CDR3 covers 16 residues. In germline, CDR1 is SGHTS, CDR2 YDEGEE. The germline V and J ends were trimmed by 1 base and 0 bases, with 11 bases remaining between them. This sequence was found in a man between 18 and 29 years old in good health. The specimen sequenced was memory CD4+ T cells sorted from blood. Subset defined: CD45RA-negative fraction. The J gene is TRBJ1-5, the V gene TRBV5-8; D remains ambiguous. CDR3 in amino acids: CASSLSTKHSNQPQHF. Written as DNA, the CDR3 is TGTGCCAGCAGCTTGAGCACCAAGCATAGCAATCAGCCCCAGCATTTT.